The clone carrying this T cell receptor beta chain has a handful of counts. The antigen remains undetermined. The source of the sample is a study of cytomegalovirus exposure and HLA in healthy donors. Study-level background: Out of about 360 genotyped donors, less than 85% belonged to the Caucasian-associated ancestry cluster. Study-level results: Solely CMV serostatus was available to characterize immune exposure.

The CDR3 runs to 16 residues. Per the germline V gene, CDR1 is SGHTA and CDR2 is FQGNSA. With 1 base clipped from V and 8 bases from J, the junction kept 13 bases outside the gene matches. PCR was performed using 60 Vbeta and 13 Jbeta primers. The protocol was immunoSEQ multiplex PCR, while the TCRdb copy is restricted to in-frame clones and leaves out a portion. The sample carries under 150,000 clones, around 10% recorded once. The sequence came from a woman aged 40-49 years in good health and CMV-seropositive. The sequenced material came from PBMCs. The genes are TRBV7-2 and TRBJ1-2; 7 bases are shared with TRBD1. The CDR3 DNA is TGTGCCAGCAGCTTAGACCGGACAGGAGGAGTAAGAGGCTACACCTTC. Translated: CASSLDRTGGVRGYTF. The variable domain in full, completed from reference TRBV7-2 and TRBJ1-2, reads GAGVSQSPSNKVTEKGKDVELRCDPISGHTALYWYRQSLGQGLEFLIYFQGNSAPDKSGLPSDRFSAERTGGSVSTLTIQRTQQEDSAVYLCASSLDRTGGVRGYTFGSGTRLTVV.